The 24 T cell receptor beta chains below come from one sample, sequenced in a study of cytomegalovirus exposure and HLA in healthy donors. A multiplex PCR was run with 60 Vbeta primers and 13 Jbeta primers. This table comes from immunoSEQ multiplex PCR, and its TCRdb copy is limited to in-frame clones, with some not included. The top ten clones hold 4.2% of a sample with around 140,000 clones, approximately 80% of them seen once. The sample comprised PBMCs. The source is a male donor in good health and CMV-seropositive.

This clone was counted a few times. The junction shows a germline mismatch at one end, possibly a read error. This chain uses TRBV2 with TRBJ2-7, with TRBD1 identical over 9 bases. Germline CDR1 is SNHLY and CDR2 is FYNNEI. This CDR3 has 14 residues. DNA of the CDR3: TGTGCCAGCATAAGGGACAGGGACTCCCACGAGCAGTACTTC. Protein product: CASIRDRDSHEQYF.

The gene calls are TRBV7-2 and TRBJ2-5, with TRBD1 matching over 9 bases. V was clipped by 5 bases and J by 6 bases; unmatched bases: 4. Germline CDR1 is SGHTA and CDR2 is FQGNSA. The CDR3 sequence is 13 residues long. The CDR3 spells CASSQGQGKTQYF. In DNA, the CDR3 is TGTGCCAGCAGCCAGGGACAGGGCAAGACCCAGTACTTC.

The rearrangement joins TRBV7-6 to TRBJ2-2, with 12 bases fitting TRBD2. The germline gives CDR1 SGHVS, CDR2 FNYEAQ. The ends lost 4 bases at V and 0 bases at J; junction bases unmatched: 9. This CDR3 has 19 amino acids. The DNA of the CDR3 is TGTGCCAGCAGCTCCCGTTGGACTAGCGGGGAACCGAACACCGGGGAGCTGTTTTTT. It codes for CASSSRWTSGEPNTGELFF.

This clone was counted between two and nine times. This sequence joins TRBV30 and TRBJ1-1, with TRBD1 matching over 10 bases. The length of the CDR3 is 10 residues. Germline-derived CDR1 and CDR2 are GTSNPN and SVGIG (reference sequence). The V gene end was trimmed by 8 bases and the J gene end by 6 bases; junction bases not matched to a gene: 0. The DNA for the CDR3 is TGTGCCGGACAGGGGGCTGAAGCTTTCTTT. It encodes CAGQGAEAFF.

This rearrangement joins TRBV18 to TRBJ1-5; 8 bases match TRBD1. The length of the CDR3 is 13 residues. With 8 bases clipped from V and 6 bases from J, the junction kept 6 bases outside the gene matches. The germline gives CDR1 KGHSH, CDR2 LQKENI. Written as DNA, the CDR3 is TGTGCCAGCCGGGGACAGGTCGGTCAGCCCCAGCATTTT. Amino acid sequence: CASRGQVGQPQHF.

The rearrangement links TRBV2 to TRBJ2-7; 8 bases are shared with TRBD2. J was trimmed by 3 bases and V by 6 bases; bases with no gene match: 10. The CDR3 has 15 amino acids. Per germline, CDR1 SNHLY and CDR2 FYNNEI. The CDR3 loop reads CASRTLADTVYEQYF. The CDR3 DNA sequence: TGTGCCAGCAGGACACTAGCGGACACCGTCTACGAGCAGTACTTC.

The genes are TRBV28 and TRBJ1-1; no firm D call. Germline CDR1 MDHEN, CDR2 SYDVKM. This CDR3 spans 14 amino acids. V was shortened by 6 bases and J by 0 bases, with 11 bases between the two germline ends. CDR3 protein: CASRAGQMNTEAFF. Written as DNA, the CDR3 is TGTGCCAGCAGGGCAGGTCAAATGAACACTGAAGCTTTCTTT. Full variable domain (remainder filled in from reference TRBV28 and TRBJ1-1): DVKVTQSSRYLVKRTGEKVFLECVQDMDHENMFWYRQDPGLGLRLIYFSYDVKMKEKGDIPEGYSVSREKKERFSLILESASTNQTSMYLCASRAGQMNTEAFFGQGTRLTVV.

V is TRBV28 and J is TRBJ1-6; D possibly corresponds to TRBD1 (6 bases). Germline loops: CDR1 MDHEN, CDR2 SYDVKM. V gave up 6 bases and J gave up 10 bases, with 16 bases separating them. The CDR3 covers 14 residues. The CDR3 region has the DNA TGTGCCAGCAGGGAGGGGGGGTTACTGTCACCCCTCCACTTT. Its translation is CASREGGLLSPLHF.

The genes are TRBV7-9 and TRBJ1-6; 8 bases agree with TRBD1. The V segment lost 5 bases and the J segment 3 bases; nucleotides outside the gene matches: 9. The CDR3 has 17 amino acids. Per germline, CDR1 SEHNR and CDR2 FQNEAQ (reference sequence). The CDR3 reads CASSISLGTGYNSPLHF. In DNA form, the CDR3 reads TGTGCCAGCAGCATATCCCTTGGGACAGGCTATAATTCACCCCTCCACTTT. The variable domain in full, with the rest retrieved from reference TRBV7-9 and TRBJ1-6, is DTGVSQNPRHKITKRGQNVTFRCDPISEHNRLYWYRQTLGQGPEFLTYFQNEAQLEKSRLLSDRFSAERPKGSFSTLEIQRTEQGDSAMYLCASSISLGTGYNSPLHFGNGTRLTVT.

V is TRBV5-5 and J is TRBJ2-2; 12 nucleotides line up with TRBD1. V lost 0 bases, J lost 8 bases, and 11 bases stayed unmatched. CDR3 length: 18 amino acids. Germline V gene lookup returns CDR1 SGHKS and CDR2 YYEKEE (reference sequence). The CDR3 loop reads CASSLAPGQGASRGELFF. In DNA, the CDR3 is TGTGCCAGCAGCTTGGCCCCGGGACAGGGGGCGTCACGGGGGGAGCTGTTTTTT.

The chain is built from TRBV19 and TRBJ2-3; 9 positions agree with TRBD2. This CDR3 contains 16 residues. Germline assignment: CDR1 LNHDA and CDR2 SQIVND (reference sequence). The V segment lost 6 bases and the J segment 4 bases; nucleotides outside the gene matches: 11. The CDR3 here is CASRLRGGRAPDTQYF. CDR3 sequence (DNA): TGTGCCAGTAGGCTTCGGGGCGGGAGGGCCCCAGATACGCAGTATTTT.

V and J are TRBV29-1 and TRBJ2-1; 13 bases agree with TRBD2. With V trimmed by 6 bases and J by 5 bases, 4 bases remained unmatched. The CDR3 loop spans 14 amino acids. Germline loops: CDR1 SQVTM, CDR2 ANQGSEA. The CDR3 loop reads CSVVGTSGNNEQFF. DNA of the CDR3: TGCAGCGTCGTGGGGACTAGCGGGAACAATGAGCAGTTCTTC.

V and J are TRBV6-4 and TRBJ2-4; 9 positions agree with TRBD2. Germline V gene lookup returns CDR1 MRHNA and CDR2 SNTAGT. This CDR3 contains 17 residues. Germline trimming cut 2 bases from V and 4 bases from J; bases unmatched to any gene: 9. The CDR3 loop reads CASSDRTSVRDKNIQYF. The CDR3 DNA is TGTGCCAGCAGTGACCGGACTAGCGTGAGAGATAAAAACATTCAGTACTTC.

The V and J genes are TRBV7-7 and TRBJ2-2; D is uncertain. Germline CDR1 reads SSHAT; CDR2 reads FNYEAQ (reference sequence). The CDR3 runs to 14 residues. V lost 4 bases and J lost 6, with 12 bases in between. In DNA form, the CDR3 reads TGTGCCAGCAGCTCCTATCCCAGGTCCGGGGAGCTGTTTTTT. Protein product: CASSSYPRSGELFF.

This sequence joins TRBV7-3 and TRBJ2-1, with a possible D match to TRBD1 (6 bases). The CDR3 loop spans 12 amino acids. From germline, CDR1 is SGHTA and CDR2 FQGTGA. V lost 4 bases, J lost 12 bases, and 13 bases lay in between. CDR3 sequence: CASSSPGTMQFF. CDR3 nucleotide sequence: TGTGCCAGCAGCTCCCCCGGGACAATGCAGTTCTTC. Together with reference TRBV7-3 and TRBJ2-1, the CDR3 gives the full variable domain: GAGVSQTPSNKVTEKGKYVELRCDPISGHTALYWYRQSLGQGPEFLIYFQGTGAADDSGLPNDRFFAVRPEGSVSTLKIQRTERGDSAVYLCASSSPGTMQFFGPGTRLTVL.

Here the CDR3 reads CASTLKGADTEAFF. In nucleotides, the CDR3 is TGTGCCAGCACCTTAAAGGGGGCGGACACTGAAGCTTTCTTT. The V and J genes are TRBV6-5 and TRBJ1-1, with 7 positions matching TRBD1. V lost 7 bases, J lost 3 bases, and 8 bases stayed unmatched. Germline CDR1 and CDR2: MNHEY and SVGAGI. This CDR3 spans 14 amino acids.

In its sample, this clone was seen a few times. This chain joins TRBV11-2 and TRBJ2-7, with 7 bases aligning to TRBD1. CDR1 SGHAT and CDR2 FQNNGV come from the germline V gene. This CDR3 is 13 amino acids long. The ends lost 5 bases at V and 6 bases at J; junction bases unmatched: 7. CDR3 in amino acids: CASSRDRVGEQYF. CDR3 in DNA: TGTGCCAGCAGCCGTGACAGGGTCGGCGAGCAGTACTTC.

The chain combines TRBV28 with TRBJ2-1; 12 bases fit TRBD1. With 6 bases clipped from V and 6 bases from J, the junction kept 3 bases outside the gene matches. This CDR3 spans 14 amino acids. CDR1 and CDR2 (germline): MDHEN, SYDVKM. In DNA, the CDR3 is TGTGCCAGCAGGGGACAGGGGGCATTCAATGAGCAGTTCTTC. Amino acid sequence: CASRGQGAFNEQFF.

The V and J genes are TRBV29-1 and TRBJ2-5; perhaps TRBD1 as D (6 bases). Germline CDR1 is SQVTM and CDR2 is ANQGSEA. V dropped 3 bases and J dropped 4 bases, with 9 bases sitting between them. The CDR3 length is 12 residues. CDR3 bases: TGCAGCGTTGACAGGGGCGCAGAGACCCAGTACTTC. Translating it yields CSVDRGAETQYF.

The rearrangement links TRBV6-1 to TRBJ2-3, with D perhaps TRBD1 (6 bases). Deletions cut 7 bases from V and 0 bases from J, with 14 bases between. The CDR3 extends over 15 amino acids. Germline loops: CDR1 MNHNS, CDR2 SASEGT. DNA for the CDR3: TGTGCCAGCACCAGGACAGCAACTAGCACAGATACGCAGTATTTT. Translated, it gives CASTRTATSTDTQYF.

This chain joins TRBV2 and TRBJ2-3, with TRBD2 as a possible D gene (7 bases). The CDR3 extends over 15 amino acids. The ends were cut back, 11 bases at V and 4 bases at J, with 22 bases in the middle. Germline V lookup: CDR1 SNHLY, CDR2 FYNNEI. CDR3 loop: CAGGSLRGGADTQYF. In DNA form, the CDR3 reads TGTGCCGGGGGATCTCTCAGAGGGGGGGCAGATACGCAGTATTTT. The full variable domain, in which reference TRBV2 and TRBJ2-3 provide the parts outside the CDR3, is EPEVTQTPSHQVTQMGQEVILRCVPISNHLYFYWYRQILGQKVEFLVSFYNNEISEKSEIFDDQFSVERPDGSNFTLKIRSTKLEDSAMYFCAGGSLRGGADTQYFGPGTRLTVL.

The V and J genes are TRBV2 and TRBJ1-1; 7 bases align to TRBD1. CDR1 is SNHLY and CDR2 is FYNNEI in the germline V gene. J gave up 4 bases and V 9 bases, and 8 bases lay outside the gene matches. The CDR3 has 13 amino acids. In DNA, the CDR3 is TGTGCCAGTCCCCAACAGGGGCTCACTGAAGCTTTCTTT. Translation gives CASPQQGLTEAFF.

The gene calls are TRBV28 and TRBJ2-7; maybe TRBD2 (6 bases). V was clipped by 8 bases and J by 2 bases, with 7 bases between them. Germline assignment: CDR1 MDHEN and CDR2 SYDVKM. The CDR3 covers 11 residues. The CDR3 region has the DNA TGTGCCAGCCGGGGGACCTACGAGCAGTACTTC. It codes for CASRGTYEQYF.

In its sample, this clone was seen a few times. The rearrangement links TRBV6-1 to TRBJ2-3, with 14 bases identical to TRBD2. CDR1 and CDR2 from the germline V gene are MNHNS and SASEGT. The length of the CDR3 is 16 residues. Germline trimming cut 4 bases from V and 3 bases from J; bases unmatched to any gene: 3. The CDR3 DNA sequence: TGTGCCAGCAGTGCCGGGACTAGCGGGGGAACAGATACGCAGTATTTT. It codes for CASSAGTSGGTDTQYF.